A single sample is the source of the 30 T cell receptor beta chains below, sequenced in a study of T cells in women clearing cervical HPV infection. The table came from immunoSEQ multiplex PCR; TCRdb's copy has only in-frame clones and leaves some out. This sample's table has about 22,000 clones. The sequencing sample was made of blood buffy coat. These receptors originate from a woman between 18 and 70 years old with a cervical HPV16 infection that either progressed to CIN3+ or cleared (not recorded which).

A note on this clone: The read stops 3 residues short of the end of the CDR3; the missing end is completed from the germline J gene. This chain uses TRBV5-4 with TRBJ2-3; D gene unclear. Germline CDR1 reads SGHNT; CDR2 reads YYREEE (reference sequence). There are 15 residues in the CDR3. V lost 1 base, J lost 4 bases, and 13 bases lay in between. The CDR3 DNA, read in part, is TGTGCCAGCAGCTTGAGTATGAACCGGGCAGATACG. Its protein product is CASSLSMNRADT. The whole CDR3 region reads CASSLSMNRADTQYF.

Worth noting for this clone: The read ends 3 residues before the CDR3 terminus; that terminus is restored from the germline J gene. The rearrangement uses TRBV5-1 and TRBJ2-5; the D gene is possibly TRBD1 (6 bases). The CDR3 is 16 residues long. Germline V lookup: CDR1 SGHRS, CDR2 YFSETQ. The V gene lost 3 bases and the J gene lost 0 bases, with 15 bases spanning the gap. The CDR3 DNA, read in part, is TGCGCCAGCAGCTCCAGACAGGATATTTACCAAGAGACC. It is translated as CASSSRQDIYQET. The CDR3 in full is CASSSRQDIYQETQYF.

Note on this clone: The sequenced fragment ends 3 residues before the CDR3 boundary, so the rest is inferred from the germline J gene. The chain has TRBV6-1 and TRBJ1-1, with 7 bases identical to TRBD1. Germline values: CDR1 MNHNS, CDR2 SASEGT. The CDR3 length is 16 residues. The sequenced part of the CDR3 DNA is TGTGCCAGCAGTGCGACCCGACAGGGAAGGTATAATCCA. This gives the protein CASSATRQGRYNP. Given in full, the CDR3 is CASSATRQGRYNPAFF.

Partial CDR3 DNA: TGCAGTGCTAGTCCCGACAAAACCTACGAG. It translates to CSASPDKTYE. The full CDR3 protein is CSASPDKTYEQYF. This chain joins TRBV20-1 and TRBJ2-7; D is unresolved. The read finishes 3 residues shy of the CDR3 end, and the germline J gene is used to complete it. V was trimmed by 3 bases and J by 2 bases, leaving 11 bases between them. From germline, CDR1 is DFQATT and CDR2 SNEGSKA (reference sequence). The CDR3 contains 13 residues.

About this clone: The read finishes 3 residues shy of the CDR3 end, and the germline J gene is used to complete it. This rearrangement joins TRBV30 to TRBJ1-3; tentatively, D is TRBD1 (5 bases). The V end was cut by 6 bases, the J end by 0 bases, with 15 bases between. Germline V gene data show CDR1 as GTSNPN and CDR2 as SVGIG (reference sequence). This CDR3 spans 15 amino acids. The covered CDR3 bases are TGTGCCTGCCCTCATGGGGGGTACTCTGGAAACACC. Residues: CACPHGGYSGNT. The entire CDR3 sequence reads CACPHGGYSGNTIYF.

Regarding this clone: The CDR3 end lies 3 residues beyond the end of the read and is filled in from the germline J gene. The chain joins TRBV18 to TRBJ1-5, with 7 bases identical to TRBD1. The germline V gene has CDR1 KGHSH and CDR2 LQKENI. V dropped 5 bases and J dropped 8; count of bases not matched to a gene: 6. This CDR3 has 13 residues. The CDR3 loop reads CASSTGQAKPQHF. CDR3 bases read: TGTGCCAGCTCAACCGGACAGGCTAAGCCC.

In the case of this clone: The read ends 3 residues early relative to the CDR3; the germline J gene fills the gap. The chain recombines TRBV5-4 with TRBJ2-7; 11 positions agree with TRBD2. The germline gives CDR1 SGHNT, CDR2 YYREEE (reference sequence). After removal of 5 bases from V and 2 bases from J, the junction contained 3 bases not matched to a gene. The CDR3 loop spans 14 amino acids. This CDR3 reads CASSYSGRAYEQYF. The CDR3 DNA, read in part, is TGTGCCAGCAGTTATAGCGGGAGGGCCTACGAG.

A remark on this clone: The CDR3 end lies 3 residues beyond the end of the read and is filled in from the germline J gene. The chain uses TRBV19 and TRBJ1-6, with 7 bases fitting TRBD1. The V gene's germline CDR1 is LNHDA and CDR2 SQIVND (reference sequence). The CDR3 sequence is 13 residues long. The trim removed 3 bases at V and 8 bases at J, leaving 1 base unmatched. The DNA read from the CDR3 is TGTGCCAGTAGTATCGACAGGGATTCACCC. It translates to CASSIDRDSP. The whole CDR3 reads CASSIDRDSPLHF.

The CDR3 DNA, read in part, is TGTGCCAGTAGTATTGGAGGGGTGGCCGGGGAG. Protein product: CASSIGGVAGE. The whole CDR3 is CASSIGGVAGELFF. The chain recombines TRBV19 with TRBJ2-2; maybe TRBD2 (6 bases). The sequence runs out 3 residues before the end of the CDR3; the remainder is reconstructed from the germline J gene. Trimming took off 3 bases at V and 6 bases at J, with 11 bases between the two ends. The CDR3 is 14 amino acids. Germline V gene lookup returns CDR1 LNHDA and CDR2 SQIVND (reference sequence).

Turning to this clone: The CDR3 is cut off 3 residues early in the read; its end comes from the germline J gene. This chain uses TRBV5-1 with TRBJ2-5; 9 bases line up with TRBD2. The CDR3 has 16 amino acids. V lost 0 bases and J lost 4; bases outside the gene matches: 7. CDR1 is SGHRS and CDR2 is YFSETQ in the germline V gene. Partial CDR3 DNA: TGCGCCAGCAGCTTGGACGGCGGGAGGGCCGCAGAGACC. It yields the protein CASSLDGGRAAET. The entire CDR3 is CASSLDGGRAAETQYF.

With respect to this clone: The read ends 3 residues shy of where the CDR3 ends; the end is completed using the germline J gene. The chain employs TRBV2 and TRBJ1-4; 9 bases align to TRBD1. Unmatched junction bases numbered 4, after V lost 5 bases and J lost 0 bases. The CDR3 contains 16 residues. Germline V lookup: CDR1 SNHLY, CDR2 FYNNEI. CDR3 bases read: TGTGCCAGCAGTCGGGACAGGGCCACAACTAATGAAAAA. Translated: CASSRDRATTNEK. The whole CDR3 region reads CASSRDRATTNEKLFF.

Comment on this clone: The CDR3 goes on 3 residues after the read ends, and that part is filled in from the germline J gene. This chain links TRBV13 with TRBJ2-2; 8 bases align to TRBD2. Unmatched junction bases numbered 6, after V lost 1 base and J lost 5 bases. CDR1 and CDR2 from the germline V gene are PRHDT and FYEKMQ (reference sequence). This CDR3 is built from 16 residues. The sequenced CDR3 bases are TGTGCCAGCAGCTTAGCGAGCGGGAGAATTACCGGGGAG. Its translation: CASSLASGRITGE. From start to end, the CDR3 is CASSLASGRITGELFF.

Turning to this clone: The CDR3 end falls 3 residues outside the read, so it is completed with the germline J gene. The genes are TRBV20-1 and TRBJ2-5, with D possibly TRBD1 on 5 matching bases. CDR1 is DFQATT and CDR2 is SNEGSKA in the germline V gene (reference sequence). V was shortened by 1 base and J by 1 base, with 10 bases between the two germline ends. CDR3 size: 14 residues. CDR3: CSARARQGQETQYF. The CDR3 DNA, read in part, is TGCAGTGCTAGAGCTCGTCAGGGCCAAGAGACC.

The CDR3 sequence is CASTFLGARTEAFF. CDR3 DNA (partial): TGTGCCAGCACCTTCCTGGGGGCGAGGACTGAA. This chain joins TRBV6-2 or TRBV6-3 and TRBJ1-1; D is possibly TRBD1 (6 bases). The CDR3 is cut off 3 residues early in the read; its end comes from the germline J gene. Germline CDR1 reads MNHEY; CDR2 reads SVGEGT. V shed 7 bases and J shed 5 bases, with 17 bases lying between them. The CDR3 is made up of 14 amino acids.

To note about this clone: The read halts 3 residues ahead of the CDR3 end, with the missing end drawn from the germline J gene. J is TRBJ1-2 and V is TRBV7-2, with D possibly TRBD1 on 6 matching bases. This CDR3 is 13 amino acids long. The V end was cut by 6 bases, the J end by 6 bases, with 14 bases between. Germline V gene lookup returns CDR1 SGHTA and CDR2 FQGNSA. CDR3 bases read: TGTGCCAGCAGACGAGGTCAGGGGCATGGC. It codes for CASRRGQGHG. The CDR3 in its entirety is CASRRGQGHGYTF.

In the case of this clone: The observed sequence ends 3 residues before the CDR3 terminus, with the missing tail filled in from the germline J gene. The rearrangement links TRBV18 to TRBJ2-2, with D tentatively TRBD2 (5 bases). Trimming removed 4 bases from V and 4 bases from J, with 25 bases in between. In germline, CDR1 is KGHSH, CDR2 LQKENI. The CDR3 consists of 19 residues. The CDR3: CASSRRTGKGNDGTGELFF. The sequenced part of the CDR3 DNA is TGTGCCAGCTCACGTAGGACTGGAAAAGGGAACGATGGCACCGGGGAG.

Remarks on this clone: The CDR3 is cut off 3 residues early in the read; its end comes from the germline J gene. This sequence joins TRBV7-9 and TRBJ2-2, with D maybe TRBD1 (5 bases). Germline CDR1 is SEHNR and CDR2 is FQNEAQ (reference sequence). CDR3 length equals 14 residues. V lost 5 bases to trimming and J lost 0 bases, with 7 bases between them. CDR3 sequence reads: CASSRTSNTGELFF. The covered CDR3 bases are TGTGCCAGCAGCAGGACATCGAACACCGGGGAG.

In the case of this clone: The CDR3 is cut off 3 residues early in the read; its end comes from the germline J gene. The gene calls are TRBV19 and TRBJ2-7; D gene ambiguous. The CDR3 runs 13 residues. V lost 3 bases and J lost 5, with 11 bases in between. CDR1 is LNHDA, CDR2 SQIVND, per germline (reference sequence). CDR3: CASSMSPGDEQYF. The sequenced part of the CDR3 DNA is TGTGCCAGTAGTATGAGTCCAGGCGACGAG.

The sequenced part of the CDR3 DNA is TGTGCCAGCAGCTTAGAGGTTTTTGAG. This translates into CASSLEVFE. The full-length CDR3 reads as CASSLEVFEQFF. The chain joins TRBV7-9 to TRBJ2-1; no clear D. The CDR3 goes on 3 residues after the read ends, and that part is filled in from the germline J gene. CDR1 SEHNR and CDR2 FQNEAQ come from the germline V gene (reference sequence). The CDR3 has 12 residues. V was clipped by 1 base and J by 9 bases, with 7 bases between them.

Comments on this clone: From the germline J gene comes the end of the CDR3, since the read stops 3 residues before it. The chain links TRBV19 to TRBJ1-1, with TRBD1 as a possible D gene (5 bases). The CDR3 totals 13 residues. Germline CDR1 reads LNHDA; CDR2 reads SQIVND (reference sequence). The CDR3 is CASSSLGGAAAFF. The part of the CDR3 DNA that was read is TGTGCCAGTAGTTCCTTAGGAGGGGCAGCG.

CDR3 bases read: TGTGCCACCAGTGATGGGGCAGGGGTAAACAATGAG. Its translation: CATSDGAGVNNE. The full-length CDR3 reads as CATSDGAGVNNEQFF. This chain links TRBV24-1 with TRBJ2-1; D perhaps matches TRBD1 (6 bases). The observed sequence ends 3 residues before the CDR3 terminus, with the missing tail filled in from the germline J gene. The CDR3 runs 15 residues. CDR1 is KGHDR and CDR2 is SFDVKD in the germline V gene. V was clipped by 3 bases and J by 5 bases, with 13 bases between them.

CDR3 DNA (partial): TGTGCCAGCAGCTTAGCAGGGGCGTGGGAAAAA. This encodes CASSLAGAWEK. The whole CDR3 sequence is CASSLAGAWEKLFF. The chain uses TRBV7-9 and TRBJ1-4, with a tentative D call TRBD1 (5 bases). The read is 3 residues too short to cover the CDR3 end, so that end is filled in from the germline J gene. The CDR3 runs 14 residues. From germline, CDR1 is SEHNR and CDR2 FQNEAQ (reference sequence). Trimming stripped 0 bases from V and 8 bases from J, with 10 bases between.

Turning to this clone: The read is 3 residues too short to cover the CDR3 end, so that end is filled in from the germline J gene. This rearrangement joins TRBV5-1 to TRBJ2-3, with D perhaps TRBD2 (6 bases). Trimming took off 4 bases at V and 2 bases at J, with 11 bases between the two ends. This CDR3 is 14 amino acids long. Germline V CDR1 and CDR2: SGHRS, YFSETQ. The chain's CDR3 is CASSPGLNTDTQYF. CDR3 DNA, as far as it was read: TGCGCCAGCAGCCCGGGACTCAACACAGATACG.

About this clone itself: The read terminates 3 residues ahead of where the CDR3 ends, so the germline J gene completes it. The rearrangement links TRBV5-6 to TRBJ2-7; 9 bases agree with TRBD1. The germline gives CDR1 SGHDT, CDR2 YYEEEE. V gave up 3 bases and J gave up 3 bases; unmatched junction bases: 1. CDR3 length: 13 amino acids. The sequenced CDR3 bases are TGTGCCAGCAGCTCGGGACAGGGCTACGAG. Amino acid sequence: CASSSGQGYE. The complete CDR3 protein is CASSSGQGYEQYF.

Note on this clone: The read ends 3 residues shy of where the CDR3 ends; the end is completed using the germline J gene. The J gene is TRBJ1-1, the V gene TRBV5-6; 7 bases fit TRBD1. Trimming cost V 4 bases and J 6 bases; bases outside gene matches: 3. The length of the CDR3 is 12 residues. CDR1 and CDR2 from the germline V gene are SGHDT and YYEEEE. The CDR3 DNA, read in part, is TGTGCCAGCAGCGATACAGGGGCTGAA. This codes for CASSDTGAE. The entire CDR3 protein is CASSDTGAEAFF.

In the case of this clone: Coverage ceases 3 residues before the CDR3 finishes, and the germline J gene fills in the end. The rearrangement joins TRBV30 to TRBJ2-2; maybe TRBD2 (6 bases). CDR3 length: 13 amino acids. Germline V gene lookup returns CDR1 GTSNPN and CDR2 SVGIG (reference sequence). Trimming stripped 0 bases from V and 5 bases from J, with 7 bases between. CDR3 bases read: TGTGCCTGGAGTGTGGAGGGTACCGGGGAG. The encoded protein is CAWSVEGTGE. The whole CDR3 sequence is CAWSVEGTGELFF.

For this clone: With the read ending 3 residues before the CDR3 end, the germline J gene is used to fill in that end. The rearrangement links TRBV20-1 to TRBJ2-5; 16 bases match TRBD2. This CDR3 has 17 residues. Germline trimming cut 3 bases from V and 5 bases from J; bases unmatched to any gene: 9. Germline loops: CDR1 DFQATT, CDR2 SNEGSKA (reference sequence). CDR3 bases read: TGCAGTGCTAGTCCGGGACTAGCGGGAGGGCCGGGTGAGACC. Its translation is CSASPGLAGGPGET. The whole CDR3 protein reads CSASPGLAGGPGETQYF.

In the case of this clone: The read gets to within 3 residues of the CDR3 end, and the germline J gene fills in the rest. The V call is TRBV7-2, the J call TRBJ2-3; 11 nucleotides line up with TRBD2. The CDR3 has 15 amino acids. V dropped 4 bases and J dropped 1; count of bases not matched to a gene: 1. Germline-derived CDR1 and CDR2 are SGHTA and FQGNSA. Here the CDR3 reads CASSSGLAGTDTQYF. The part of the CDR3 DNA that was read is TGTGCCAGCAGCTCGGGACTAGCGGGCACAGATACG.

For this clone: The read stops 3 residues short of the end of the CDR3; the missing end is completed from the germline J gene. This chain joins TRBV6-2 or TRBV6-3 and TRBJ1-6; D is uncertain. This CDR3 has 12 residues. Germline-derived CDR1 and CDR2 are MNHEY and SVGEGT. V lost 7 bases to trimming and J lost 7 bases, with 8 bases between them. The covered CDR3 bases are TGTGCCAGCAAGGGTCCGAATTCACCC. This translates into CASKGPNSP. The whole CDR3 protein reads CASKGPNSPLHF.

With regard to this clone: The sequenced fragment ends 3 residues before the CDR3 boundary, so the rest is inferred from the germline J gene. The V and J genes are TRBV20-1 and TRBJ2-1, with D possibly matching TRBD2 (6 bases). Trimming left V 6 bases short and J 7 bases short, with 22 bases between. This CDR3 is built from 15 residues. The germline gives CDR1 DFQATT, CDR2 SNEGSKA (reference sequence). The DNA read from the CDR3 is TGCAGTGCCACGCGAGGCGGCGGGGCGGGGAATGAG. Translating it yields CSATRGGGAGNE. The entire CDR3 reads CSATRGGGAGNEQFF.